The entry below gives a single TCR beta chain sequence along with its context. Assay used: immunoSEQ multiplex PCR; TCRdb lists only in-frame clones, some missing. This repertoire shows 200,000 to 300,000 clones, roughly 80% found once; its top ten account for approximately 7.5%. The V and J ends lost 9 bases and 0 bases respectively, with 11 bases between them. Per germline, CDR1 KGHDR and CDR2 SFDVKD. The CDR3 length is 14 residues. Seattle cases were enrolled at active infection and followed longitudinally. These data originate in a study of blood T cell repertoires in COVID-19. The source is a woman older than 75 with COVID-19, enrolled during active disease. The chain uses TRBV24-1 and TRBJ2-1; D not resolved. The sequenced sample consisted of peripheral blood. In DNA, the CDR3 is TGTGCCACCTCGCAAGCACGCTCCTACAATGAGCAGTTCTTC. It yields the protein CATSQARSYNEQFF.